What follows are 27 T cell receptor beta chains derived from one specimen sequenced in a study of blood T cells in healthy people across ages. For the second PCR, which ran for roughly 6 to 11 cycles, a sample-barcoded 5' primer and a J-beta primer mix were used. MiXCR, run by TCRdb on the 5' RACE reads, gives a single entry per CDR3 protein. Of about 800,000 distinct CDR3 sequences listed, more than 45% are singletons. The specimen sequenced was blood. All receptors come from a man aged 25 to 40 in good health.

The sample holds a few counts of this clonotype. The CDR3 DNA reads as TGCAGTGCTAGAGGACTAGCGGGAGTGTATGAGCAGTTCTTC. Translating it yields CSARGLAGVYEQFF. The V call is TRBV20-1, the J call TRBJ2-1; the match to TRBD2 covers 12 bases. This CDR3 region has 14 residues. CDR1 DFQATT and CDR2 SNEGSKA come from the germline V gene (reference sequence). V was pared by 1 base and J by 8 bases, with 3 bases of the junction left unmatched.

V usage is TRBV3-1 and J usage is TRBJ1-4; D unresolved. Per germline, CDR1 LGHDT and CDR2 YNNKEL (reference sequence). The CDR3 extends over 14 amino acids. Trimming removed 6 bases from V and 4 bases from J, with 12 bases in between. The CDR3 loop is CASSLRAINEKLFF. The DNA of the CDR3 is TGTGCCAGCAGTCTCCGGGCCATTAATGAAAAACTGTTTTTT. Supplemented by reference TRBV3-1 and TRBJ1-4, the full variable domain reads DTAVSQTPKYLVTQMGNDKSIKCEQNLGHDTMYWYKQDSKKFLKIMFSYNNKELIINETVPNRFSPKSPDKAHLNLHINSLELGDSAVYFCASSLRAINEKLFFGSGTQLSVL.

CDR3 amino acids: CSATSGSGPWTQYF. The CDR3 DNA is TGCAGTGCCACTAGCGGGAGTGGGCCTTGGACCCAGTACTTC. The chain combines TRBV20-1 with TRBJ2-5, with 11 bases matching TRBD2. Germline V gene data show CDR1 as DFQATT and CDR2 as SNEGSKA (reference sequence). The ends lost 6 bases at V and 7 bases at J; junction bases unmatched: 10. CDR3 length equals 14 residues.

The rearrangement uses TRBV7-9 and TRBJ2-5; possible D gene TRBD1, 6 bases. Germline V gene sequence: CDR1 SEHNR, CDR2 FQNEAQ (reference sequence). The CDR3 spans 13 residues. V lost 5 bases and J 5 bases, leaving 12 bases between the germline ends. The CDR3 DNA is TGTGCCAGCAGCGCAGGGGTCGCGGAGACCCAGTACTTC. This encodes CASSAGVAETQYF.

The rearrangement joins TRBV5-1 to TRBJ2-1; no clear D gene. The CDR3 spans 12 residues. V dropped 1 base and J dropped 8 bases, with 7 bases sitting between them. CDR1 is SGHRS, CDR2 YFSETQ, per germline. The CDR3 nucleotides read TGCGCCAGCAGCTTGCTGAACTATGAGCAGTTCTTC. Amino acid sequence: CASSLLNYEQFF. Filled out from reference TRBV5-1 and TRBJ2-1, the complete variable domain reads KAGVTQTPRYLIKTRGQQVTLSCSPISGHRSVSWYQQTPGQGLQFLFEYFSETQRNKGNFPGRFSGRQFSNSRSEMNVSTLELGDSALYLCASSLLNYEQFFGPGTRLTVL.

This clonotype was counted only a few times. V gene TRBV29-1 combines with J gene TRBJ2-5; weak D call: TRBD1 (5 bases). This CDR3 region has 11 residues. Germline V gene sequence: CDR1 SQVTM, CDR2 ANQGSEA. V lost 0 bases and J lost 8, with 7 bases in between. CDR3 nucleotides: TGCAGCGTTGAAGAAAGGGGAACCCAGTACTTC. Its translation is CSVEERGTQYF.

The chain uses TRBV6-5 and TRBJ2-5, with 7 bases aligning to TRBD1. The germline CDR1 and CDR2 sequences are MNHEY and SVGAGI. Losses at the gene ends were 8 bases for V and 2 bases for J; bases not matched to a gene: 5. This CDR3 has 13 amino acids. As DNA, the CDR3 is TGTGCCAGCGCCAGGGGGAAACAAGAGACCCAGTACTTC. This sequence encodes CASARGKQETQYF.

In its sample, this clonotype was seen a few times. The chain joins TRBV7-2 to TRBJ2-5, with D tentatively TRBD2 (5 bases). Germline V CDR1 and CDR2: SGHTA, FQGNSA. This CDR3 contains 13 residues. V was trimmed by 5 bases and J by 7 bases, leaving 14 bases between them. CDR3 in DNA: TGTGCCAGCAGCCCCGGCCTACGGGGGACCCAGTACTTC. Translating it yields CASSPGLRGTQYF.

About this clonotype: At one end, the junction sequence differs from germline, possibly due to a read error. The chain carries TRBV6-1 and TRBJ2-1, with D hard to call. The V gene's germline CDR1 is MNHNS and CDR2 SASEGT. This CDR3 is 16 amino acids long. CDR3 amino acids: CASSEDPCHIYNEQFF. CDR3 nucleotides: TGTGCCAGCAGCGAAGACCCCTGTCACATCTACAATGAGCAGTTCTTC.

This chain joins TRBV5-1 and TRBJ2-1; 8 nucleotides line up with TRBD2. Germline V gene sequence: CDR1 SGHRS, CDR2 YFSETQ. This CDR3 comprises 14 residues. J gave up 8 bases and V 4 bases, and 8 bases lay outside the gene matches. Here the CDR3 reads CASSIPAGGDEQFF. DNA of the CDR3: TGCGCCAGCAGCATCCCTGCGGGAGGCGATGAGCAGTTCTTC.

This clonotype turned up a few times. The rearrangement joins TRBV28 to TRBJ2-3, with 7 bases aligning to TRBD1. The V gene end was trimmed by 5 bases and the J gene end by 2 bases; junction bases not matched to a gene: 4. CDR1 and CDR2 from the germline V gene are MDHEN and SYDVKM. The CDR3 consists of 14 residues. The CDR3 loop is CASSLQGTTDTQYF. In DNA, the CDR3 is TGTGCCAGCAGTCTACAGGGGACCACAGATACGCAGTATTTT.

The chain couples TRBV6-1 to TRBJ1-4; no clear D gene. V was shortened by 3 bases and J by 8 bases, with 7 bases between the two germline ends. The CDR3 spans 12 residues. Looked up from germline, CDR1 is MNHNS and CDR2 is SASEGT. The CDR3 DNA reads TGTGCCAGCAGTGATTTGCAAGAAAAACTGTTTTTT. Translated, it gives CASSDLQEKLFF.

The rearrangement joins TRBV6-6 to TRBJ2-7; 8 bases agree with TRBD1. V shed 4 bases and J 10 bases; nucleotides not matched to a gene: 6. Germline lookup yields CDR1 MNHNY and CDR2 SVGAGI (reference sequence). CDR3 length: 12 residues. The CDR3 coding sequence is TGTGCCAGCAGTTTTCTACAGGGGGATCAGTACTTC. It specifies CASSFLQGDQYF.

The genes are TRBV6-5 and TRBJ2-5; 7 bases are a match to TRBD1. Per germline, CDR1 MNHEY and CDR2 SVGAGI. Trimming took 2 bases from V and 2 from J; bases not matched to a gene: 5. The CDR3 has 15 residues. The CDR3 sequence: CASSYLQGQQETQYF. DNA for the CDR3: TGTGCCAGCAGTTACCTACAGGGACAGCAAGAGACCCAGTACTTC.

The chain carries TRBV28 and TRBJ2-7, with 11 bases that match TRBD1. Germline V gives CDR1 MDHEN, CDR2 SYDVKM. The CDR3 sequence is 14 residues long. Trimming cost V 11 bases and J 0 bases; bases outside gene matches: 6. In DNA, the CDR3 is TGTGCCGCTCGAGGGACAGGGGGCTCCTACGAGCAGTACTTC. Its translation is CAARGTGGSYEQYF. Full variable domain (missing parts from reference TRBV28 and TRBJ2-7): DVKVTQSSRYLVKRTGEKVFLECVQDMDHENMFWYRQDPGLGLRLIYFSYDVKMKEKGDIPEGYSVSREKKERFSLILESASTNQTSMYLCAARGTGGSYEQYFGPGTRLTVT.

The chain carries TRBV6-6 and TRBJ1-5; the D is unclear. This CDR3 has 14 amino acids. Trimming removed 2 bases from V and 6 bases from J, with 11 bases in between. CDR1 is MNHNY, CDR2 SVGAGI, per germline (reference sequence). In DNA form, the CDR3 reads TGTGCCAGCAGTTACCCCCCTTGGGGTCAGCCCCAGCATTTT. Translating gives CASSYPPWGQPQHF.

This clonotype was seen once. The CDR3, as DNA: TGTGCCAGCAGTTTACTAGCGGGAGTGTCTGGGGCCAACGTCCTGACTTTC. As protein: CASSLLAGVSGANVLTF. The J gene is TRBJ2-6, the V gene TRBV28; the match to TRBD2 covers 10 bases. CDR1 is MDHEN and CDR2 is SYDVKM in the germline V gene. V dropped 2 bases and J dropped 1; count of bases not matched to a gene: 2. The CDR3 is 17 residues long.

The chain recombines TRBV2 with TRBJ2-7; TRBD2 matches at 7 bases. The DNA end is a closer match to TRBJ2-4, so the J assignment may be wrong. Germline assignment: CDR1 SNHLY and CDR2 FYNNEI. CDR3 length equals 12 residues. The CDR3 DNA is TGTGCCAGCAGTGGGGGGGGTGGCATTCAGTACTTC. It encodes CASSGGGGIQYF.

On this clonotype itself: The junction departs from the called germline gene at one end, perhaps through a read error. V usage is TRBV7-9 and J usage is TRBJ2-7; D perhaps matches TRBD2 (5 bases). The CDR3 has 14 residues. Germline lookup yields CDR1 SEHNR and CDR2 FQNEAQ (reference sequence). The chain's CDR3 is CACSLSGESYEQYF. The DNA of the CDR3 is TGTGCCTGCAGCTTAAGCGGAGAGTCCTACGAGCAGTACTTC.

The genes are TRBV30 and TRBJ2-5, with D maybe TRBD2 (6 bases). The V and J ends lost 2 bases and 4 bases respectively, with 11 bases between them. Germline V gene lookup returns CDR1 GTSNPN and CDR2 SVGIG (reference sequence). The CDR3 totals 13 residues. CDR3 in amino acids: CAWSTGVGETQYF. The CDR3 DNA is TGTGCCTGGAGTACGGGAGTGGGAGAGACCCAGTACTTC.

This clonotype was counted ten times or more. The chain joins TRBV7-2 to TRBJ2-3; D is undetermined. Germline values: CDR1 SGHTA, CDR2 FQGNSA. The V gene lost 2 bases and the J gene lost 7 bases, with 7 bases spanning the gap. CDR3 length: 12 amino acids. The CDR3 is CASSLSLNTQYF. CDR3 coding DNA: TGTGCCAGCAGCTTAAGCCTAAATACGCAGTATTTT.

Only a few counts were recorded for this clonotype. This CDR3 is CASRPLAGTEEQFF. Written as DNA, the CDR3 is TGTGCCAGCCGCCCACTAGCGGGGACTGAGGAGCAGTTCTTC. V gene TRBV27 combines with J gene TRBJ2-1, with 10 bases fitting TRBD2. Germline CDR1 MNHEY, CDR2 SMNVEV (reference sequence). Germline trimming cut 8 bases from V and 10 bases from J; bases unmatched to any gene: 11. This CDR3 comprises 14 residues.

The chain links TRBV7-2 to TRBJ2-3; the D gene is possibly TRBD1 (5 bases). The V end was cut by 3 bases, the J end by 0 bases, with 16 bases between. The germline CDR1 and CDR2 sequences are SGHTA and FQGNSA. CDR3 length: 17 amino acids. CDR3 nucleotides: TGTGCCAGCAGCTTGGGGCCAGCGATGAGGAGCACAGATACGCAGTATTTT. Its protein is CASSLGPAMRSTDTQYF.

This clonotype was found many times. The chain combines TRBV29-1 with TRBJ2-7, with TRBD1 as a possible D gene (6 bases). CDR3 length: 12 residues. V lost 7 bases, J lost 5 bases, and 15 bases lay in between. Germline V gene lookup returns CDR1 SQVTM and CDR2 ANQGSEA. The CDR3 here is CSGGQGANEQYF. DNA of the CDR3: TGCAGCGGGGGACAAGGAGCGAACGAGCAGTACTTC.

This clonotype was detected only a few times. The chain recombines TRBV6-5 with TRBJ1-5; 8 positions agree with TRBD1. V lost 4 bases to trimming and J lost 7 bases; unmatched junction nucleotides: 9. Germline-derived CDR1 and CDR2 are MNHEY and SVGAGI. This CDR3 is 15 amino acids long. In nucleotides, the CDR3 is TGTGCCAGCAGTTCAACGACAGGGGTTGACCAGCCCCAGCATTTT. This sequence encodes CASSSTTGVDQPQHF.

This clonotype was seen a handful of times. The V gene is TRBV5-8, the J gene TRBJ2-5; unclear D gene. The germline gives CDR1 SGHTS, CDR2 YDEGEE. The CDR3 loop spans 14 amino acids. V lost 1 base to trimming and J lost 1 base, with 8 bases between them. CDR3 residues: CASSLRASQETQYF. The CDR3 DNA reads TGTGCCAGCAGCTTGAGAGCCTCCCAAGAGACCCAGTACTTC.

The table lists this clonotype with a few counts. This chain joins TRBV29-1 and TRBJ2-3; TRBD1 is a possible D gene (7 bases). The CDR3 has 11 residues. Per the germline V gene, CDR1 is SQVTM and CDR2 is ANQGSEA. V lost 3 bases, J lost 8 bases, and 9 bases lay in between. The CDR3 spells CSVDQGGTQYF. The CDR3 coding sequence is TGCAGCGTTGACCAGGGGGGTACGCAGTATTTT.